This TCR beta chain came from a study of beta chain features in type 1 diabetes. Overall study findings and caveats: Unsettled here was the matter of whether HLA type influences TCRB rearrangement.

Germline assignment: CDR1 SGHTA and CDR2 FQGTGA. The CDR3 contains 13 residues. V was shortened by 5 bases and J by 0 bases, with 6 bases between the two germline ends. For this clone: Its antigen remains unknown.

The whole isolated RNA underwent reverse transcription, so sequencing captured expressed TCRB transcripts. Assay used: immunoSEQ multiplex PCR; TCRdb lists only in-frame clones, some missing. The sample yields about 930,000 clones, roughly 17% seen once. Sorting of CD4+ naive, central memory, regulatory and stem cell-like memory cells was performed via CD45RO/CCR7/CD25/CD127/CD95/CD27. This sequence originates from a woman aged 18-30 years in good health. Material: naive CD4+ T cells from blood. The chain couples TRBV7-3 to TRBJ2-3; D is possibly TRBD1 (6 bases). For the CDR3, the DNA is TGTGCCAGCAGCCAGGGGAGCACAGATACGCAGTATTTT. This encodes CASSQGSTDTQYF.